This T cell receptor beta chain was identified in a study of human T cells and chemical hapten exposure. This clonotype was picked up a small number of times. Specified time point: patch test 1, 2 weeks after DPC sensitization. Documented treatment: therapeutic diphenylcyclopropenone sensitization with weekly scalp DPC. TCRdb re-analysed the RACE reads in MiXCR, keeping a single row per CDR3 protein. Of fewer than 100,000 distinct CDR3 sequences listed, approximately 10% are singletons. This CDR3 spans 12 amino acids. Trimming left V 2 bases short and J 6 bases short, with 8 bases between. Germline assignment: CDR1 MDHEN and CDR2 SYDVKM.

This chain joins TRBV28 and TRBJ2-7; D not resolved. The sequence was collected from a woman in her sixties with alopecia areata. Some clones in this sample may be carry-over from other donors' samples. This specimen consisted of whole blood, obtained in connection with sensitization to the hapten diphenylcyclopropenone (DPC). CDR3 amino acids: CASSLPPGEQYF. CDR3 coding DNA: TGTGCCAGCAGTTTACCCCCCGGCGAGCAGTACTTC.